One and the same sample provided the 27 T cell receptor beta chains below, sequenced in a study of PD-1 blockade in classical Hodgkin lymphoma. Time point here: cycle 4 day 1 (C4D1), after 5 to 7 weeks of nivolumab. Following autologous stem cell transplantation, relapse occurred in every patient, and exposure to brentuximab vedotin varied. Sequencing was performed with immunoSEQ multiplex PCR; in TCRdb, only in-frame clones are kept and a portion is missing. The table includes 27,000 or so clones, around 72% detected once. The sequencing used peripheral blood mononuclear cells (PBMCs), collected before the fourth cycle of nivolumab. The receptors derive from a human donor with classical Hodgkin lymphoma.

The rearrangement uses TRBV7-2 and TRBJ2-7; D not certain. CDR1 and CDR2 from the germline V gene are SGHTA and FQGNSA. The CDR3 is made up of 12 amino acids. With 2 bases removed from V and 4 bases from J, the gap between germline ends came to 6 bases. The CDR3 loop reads CASSLNRYEQYF. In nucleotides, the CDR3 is TGTGCCAGCAGCTTAAATCGGTACGAGCAGTACTTC.

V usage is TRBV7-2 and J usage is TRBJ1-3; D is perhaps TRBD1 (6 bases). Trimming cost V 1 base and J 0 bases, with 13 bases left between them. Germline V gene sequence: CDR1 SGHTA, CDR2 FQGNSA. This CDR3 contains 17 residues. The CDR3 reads CASSLVGGVVSGNTIYF. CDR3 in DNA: TGTGCCAGCAGCTTAGTAGGGGGGGTGGTCTCTGGAAACACCATATATTTT.

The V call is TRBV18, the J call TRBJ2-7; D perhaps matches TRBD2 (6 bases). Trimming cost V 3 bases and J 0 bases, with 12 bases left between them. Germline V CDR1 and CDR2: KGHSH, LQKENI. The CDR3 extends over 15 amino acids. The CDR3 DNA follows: TGTGCCAGCTCACCTGGAGGGCTCAGCTCCTACGAGCAGTACTTC. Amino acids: CASSPGGLSSYEQYF.

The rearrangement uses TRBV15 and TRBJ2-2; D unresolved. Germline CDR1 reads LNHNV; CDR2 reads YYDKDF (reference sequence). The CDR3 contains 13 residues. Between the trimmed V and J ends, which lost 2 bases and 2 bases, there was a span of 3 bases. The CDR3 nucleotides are TGTGCCACCAGCAGATATAACACCGGGGAGCTGTTTTTT. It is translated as CATSRYNTGELFF.

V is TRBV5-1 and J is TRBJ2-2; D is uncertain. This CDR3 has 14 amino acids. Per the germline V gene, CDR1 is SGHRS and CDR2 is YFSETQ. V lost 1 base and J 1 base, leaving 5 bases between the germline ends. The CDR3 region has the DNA TGCGCCAGCAGCTTGAGCAGGAACACCGGGGAGCTGTTTTTT. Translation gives CASSLSRNTGELFF.

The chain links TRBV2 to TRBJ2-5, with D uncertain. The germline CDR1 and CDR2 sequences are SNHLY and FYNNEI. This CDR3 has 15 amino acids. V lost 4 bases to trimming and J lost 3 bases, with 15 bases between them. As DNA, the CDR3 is TGTGCCAGCAGTGCCCCCCAGAAAACCGAAGAGACCCAGTACTTC. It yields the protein CASSAPQKTEETQYF.

The CDR3 DNA reads TGTGCCATCAGTGGAGTAGGGGGCCAAGAGACCCAGTACTTC. Translating it yields CAISGVGGQETQYF. The gene calls are TRBV10-3 and TRBJ2-5; the D gene is possibly TRBD1 (6 bases). The V and J ends lost 4 bases and 1 base respectively, with 10 bases between them. CDR3 length: 14 amino acids. The V gene's germline CDR1 is ENHRY and CDR2 SYGVKD.

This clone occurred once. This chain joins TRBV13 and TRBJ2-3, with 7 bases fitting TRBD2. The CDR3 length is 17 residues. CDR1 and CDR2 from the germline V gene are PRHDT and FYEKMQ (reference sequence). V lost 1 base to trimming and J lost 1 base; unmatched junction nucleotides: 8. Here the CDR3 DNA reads TGTGCCAGCAGCTTAGCGCTAGCGGATGGGGGCACAGATACGCAGTATTTT. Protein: CASSLALADGGTDTQYF.

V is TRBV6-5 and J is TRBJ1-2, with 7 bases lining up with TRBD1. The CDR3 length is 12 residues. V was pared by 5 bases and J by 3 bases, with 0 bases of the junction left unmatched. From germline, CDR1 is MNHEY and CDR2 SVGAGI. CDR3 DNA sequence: TGTGCCAGCAGTACAGGGGACTATGGCTACACCTTC. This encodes CASSTGDYGYTF.

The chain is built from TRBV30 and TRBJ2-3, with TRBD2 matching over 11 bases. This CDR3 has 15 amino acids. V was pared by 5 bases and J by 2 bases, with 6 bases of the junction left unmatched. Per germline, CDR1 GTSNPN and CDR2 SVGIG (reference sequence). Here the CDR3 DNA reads TGTGCCTGGGGCATAGCGGGAGGGATCACAGATACGCAGTATTTT. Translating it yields CAWGIAGGITDTQYF. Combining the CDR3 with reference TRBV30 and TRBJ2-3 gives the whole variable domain SQTIHQWPATLVQPVGSPLSLECTVEGTSNPNLYWYRQAAGRGLQLLFYSVGIGQISSEVPQNLSASRPQDRQFILSSKKLLLSDSGFYLCAWGIAGGITDTQYFGPGTRLTVL.

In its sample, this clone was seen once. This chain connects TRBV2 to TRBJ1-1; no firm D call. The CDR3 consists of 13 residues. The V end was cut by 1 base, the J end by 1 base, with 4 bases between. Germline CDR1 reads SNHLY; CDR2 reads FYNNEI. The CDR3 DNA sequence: TGTGCCAGCAGTGAAGTTTCGAACACTGAAGCTTTCTTT. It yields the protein CASSEVSNTEAFF.

In nucleotides, the CDR3 is TGTGCCAGCAGTTCCGACGGGACACCACGTCTGGGGGGCTACACCTTC. This sequence encodes CASSSDGTPRLGGYTF. The chain has TRBV6-5 and TRBJ1-2; D might be TRBD1 (6 bases). CDR1 is MNHEY, CDR2 SVGAGI, per germline. Trimming cost V 4 bases and J 8 bases, with 23 bases left between them. This CDR3 is 16 amino acids long.

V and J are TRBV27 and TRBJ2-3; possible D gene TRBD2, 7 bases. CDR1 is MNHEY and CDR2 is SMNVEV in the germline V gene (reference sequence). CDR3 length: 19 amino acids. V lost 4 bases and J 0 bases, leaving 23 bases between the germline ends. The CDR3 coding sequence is TGTGCCAGCAGTTCCCCCGCCTTTGGGGCGGGGGCTAGCACAGATACGCAGTATTTT. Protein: CASSSPAFGAGASTDTQYF.

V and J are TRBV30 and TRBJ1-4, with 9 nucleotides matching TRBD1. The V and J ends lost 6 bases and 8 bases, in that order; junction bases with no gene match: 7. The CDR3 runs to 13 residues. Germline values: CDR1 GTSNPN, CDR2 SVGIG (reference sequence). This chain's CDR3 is CACTQGANEKLFF. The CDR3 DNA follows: TGTGCCTGCACACAGGGGGCGAACGAAAAACTGTTTTTT.

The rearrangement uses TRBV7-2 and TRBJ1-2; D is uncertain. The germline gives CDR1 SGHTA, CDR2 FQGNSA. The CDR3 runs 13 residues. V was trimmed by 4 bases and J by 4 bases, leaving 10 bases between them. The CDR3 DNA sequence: TGTGCCAGCAGCTCTGCGTCGGCCTATGGCTACACCTTC. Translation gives CASSSASAYGYTF.

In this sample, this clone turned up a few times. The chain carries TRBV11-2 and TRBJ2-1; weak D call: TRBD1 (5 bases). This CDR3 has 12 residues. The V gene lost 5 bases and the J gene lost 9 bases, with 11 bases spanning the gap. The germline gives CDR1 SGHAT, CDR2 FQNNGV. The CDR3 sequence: CASSPWTTEQFF. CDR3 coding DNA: TGTGCCAGCAGCCCTTGGACAACTGAGCAGTTCTTC.

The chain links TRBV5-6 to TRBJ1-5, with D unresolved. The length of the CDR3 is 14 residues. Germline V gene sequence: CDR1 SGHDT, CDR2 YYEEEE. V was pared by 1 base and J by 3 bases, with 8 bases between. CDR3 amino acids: CASSLNWNNQPQHF. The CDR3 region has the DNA TGTGCCAGCAGCTTGAATTGGAACAATCAGCCCCAGCATTTT.

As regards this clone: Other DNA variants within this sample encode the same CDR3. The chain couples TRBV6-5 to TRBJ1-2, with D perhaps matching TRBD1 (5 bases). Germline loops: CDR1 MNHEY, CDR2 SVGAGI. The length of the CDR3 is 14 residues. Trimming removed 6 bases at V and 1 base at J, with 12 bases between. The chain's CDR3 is CASRTGRVNYGYTF. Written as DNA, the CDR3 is TGTGCCAGCAGGACGGGACGAGTTAACTATGGCTACACCTTC.

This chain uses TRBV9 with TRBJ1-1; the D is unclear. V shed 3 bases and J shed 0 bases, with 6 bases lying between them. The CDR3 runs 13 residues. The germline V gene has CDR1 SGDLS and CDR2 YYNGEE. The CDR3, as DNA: TGTGCCAGCAGCGCCCAATTGAACACTGAAGCTTTCTTT. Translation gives CASSAQLNTEAFF.

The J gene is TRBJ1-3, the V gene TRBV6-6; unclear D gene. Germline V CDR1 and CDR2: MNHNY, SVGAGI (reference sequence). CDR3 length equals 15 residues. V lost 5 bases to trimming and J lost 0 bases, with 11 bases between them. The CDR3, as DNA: TGTGCCAGCAGTCCCCGGGGTTTCTCTGGAAACACCATATATTTT. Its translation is CASSPRGFSGNTIYF.

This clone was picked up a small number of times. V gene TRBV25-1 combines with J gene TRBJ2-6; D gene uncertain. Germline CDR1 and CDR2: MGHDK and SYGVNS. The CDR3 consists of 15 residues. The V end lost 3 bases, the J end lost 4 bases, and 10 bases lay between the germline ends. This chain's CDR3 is CASSESSRGANVLTF. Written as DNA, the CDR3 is TGTGCCAGCAGTGAGTCGAGTCGGGGGGCCAACGTCCTGACTTTC.

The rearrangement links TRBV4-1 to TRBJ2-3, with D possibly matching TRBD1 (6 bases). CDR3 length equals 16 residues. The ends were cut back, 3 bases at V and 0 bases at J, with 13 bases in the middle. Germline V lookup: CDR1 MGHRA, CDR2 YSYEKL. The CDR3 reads CASSHERGSSTDTQYF. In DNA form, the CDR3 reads TGCGCCAGCAGCCACGAAAGGGGGTCTAGCACAGATACGCAGTATTTT.

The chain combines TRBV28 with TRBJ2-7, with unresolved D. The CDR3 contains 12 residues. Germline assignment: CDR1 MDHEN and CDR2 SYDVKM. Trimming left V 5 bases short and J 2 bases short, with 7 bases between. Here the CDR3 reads CASSVGTYEQYF. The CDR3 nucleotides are TGTGCCAGCAGTGTCGGAACCTACGAGCAGTACTTC.

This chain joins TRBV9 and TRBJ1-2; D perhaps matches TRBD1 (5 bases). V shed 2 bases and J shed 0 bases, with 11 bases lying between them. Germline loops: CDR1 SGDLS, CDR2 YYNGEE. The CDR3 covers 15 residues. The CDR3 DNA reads TGTGCCAGCAGCGTTTGGGGGGATTCTAACTATGGCTACACCTTC. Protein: CASSVWGDSNYGYTF. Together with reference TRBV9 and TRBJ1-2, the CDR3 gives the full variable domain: DSGVTQTPKHLITATGQRVTLRCSPRSGDLSVYWYQQSLDQGLQFLIQYYNGEERAKGNILERFSAQQFPDLHSELNLSSLELGDSALYFCASSVWGDSNYGYTFGSGTRLTVV.

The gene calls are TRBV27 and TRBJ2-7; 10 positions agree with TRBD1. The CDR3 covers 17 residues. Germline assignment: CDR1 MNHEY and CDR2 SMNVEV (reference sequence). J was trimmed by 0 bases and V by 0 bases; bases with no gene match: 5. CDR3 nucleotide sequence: TGTGCCAGCAGTTTATCGAGGGGGACAGGGGCCTCCTACGAGCAGTACTTC. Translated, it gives CASSLSRGTGASYEQYF.

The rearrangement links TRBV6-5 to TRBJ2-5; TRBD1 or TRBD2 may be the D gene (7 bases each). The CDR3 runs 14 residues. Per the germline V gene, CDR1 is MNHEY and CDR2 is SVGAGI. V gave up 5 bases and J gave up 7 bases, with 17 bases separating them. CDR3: CASSRPTGRATQYF. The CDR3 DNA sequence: TGTGCCAGCAGTCGACCGACAGGGAGGGCGACCCAGTACTTC.

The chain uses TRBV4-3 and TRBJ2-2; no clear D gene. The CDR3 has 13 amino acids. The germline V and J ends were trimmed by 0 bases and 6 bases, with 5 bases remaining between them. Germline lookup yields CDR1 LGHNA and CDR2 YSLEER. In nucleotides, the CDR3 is TGCGCCAGCAGCCAAGAAACTTCCGGGGAGCTGTTTTTT. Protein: CASSQETSGELFF.